These 6 T cell receptor beta chains originate from one sample sequenced in a study of shared clonotypes between healthy human individuals. Only in-frame clones appear in the TCRdb table, and some are missing; sequencing was by immunoSEQ multiplex PCR. Of approximately 1,500,000 clones listed, approximately 98% are singletons. The sequenced material came from naive CD4+ T cells sorted from blood. Subset meaning: CD45RA+ positively selected. The receptors were sampled from a man aged 30 to 39 in good health.

This chain joins TRBV28 and TRBJ1-3; D gene unclear. V lost 4 bases, J lost 0 bases, and 13 bases lay in between. There are 16 residues in the CDR3. The germline gives CDR1 MDHEN, CDR2 SYDVKM. CDR3 loop: CASSSAGWPSGNTIYF. CDR3 coding DNA: TGTGCCAGCAGTTCCGCCGGATGGCCCTCTGGAAACACCATATATTTT.

This chain links TRBV10-3 with TRBJ1-4; 8 nucleotides agree with TRBD1. The germline V gene encodes CDR1 ENHRY and CDR2 SYGVKD. CDR3 size: 14 residues. J was trimmed by 8 bases and V by 6 bases; bases with no gene match: 8. The CDR3 region has the DNA TGTGCCATCAGGAAGGACAGGGAATACGAAAAACTGTTTTTT. Encoded protein: CAIRKDREYEKLFF.

CDR3 DNA: TGTGCCAGCAGCCGCACCTTGATGGGAGGGACAGATACGCAGTATTTT. Translated: CASSRTLMGGTDTQYF. V usage is TRBV27 and J usage is TRBJ2-3, with 7 bases aligning to TRBD2. The CDR3 spans 16 residues. V lost 6 bases to trimming and J lost 3 bases; unmatched junction nucleotides: 12. Germline CDR1 and CDR2: MNHEY and SMNVEV (reference sequence).

The V gene is TRBV6-1, the J gene TRBJ2-2; tentative D call: TRBD2 (5 bases). Trimming shortened V by 4 bases and J by 2 bases, and 8 bases separated the two germline ends. CDR1 is MNHNS, CDR2 SASEGT, per germline. The CDR3 spans 14 residues. The CDR3 is CASSGLINTGELFF. In nucleotides, the CDR3 is TGTGCCAGCAGTGGACTAATAAACACCGGGGAGCTGTTTTTT.

V and J are TRBV7-9 and TRBJ2-7; D ambiguous. The V and J ends lost 5 bases and 2 bases respectively, with 10 bases between them. Germline lookup yields CDR1 SEHNR and CDR2 FQNEAQ (reference sequence). The CDR3 is made up of 13 amino acids. CDR3 DNA sequence: TGTGCCAGCAGCGTGACAACTACCTACGAGCAGTACTTC. As protein: CASSVTTTYEQYF.

The chain has TRBV7-2 and TRBJ1-5, with a tentative D call TRBD1 (6 bases). The V end was cut by 5 bases, the J end by 2 bases, with 10 bases between. This CDR3 is 14 amino acids long. CDR1 is SGHTA and CDR2 is FQGNSA in the germline V gene. The CDR3 here is CASSAAGGNQPQHF. CDR3 in DNA: TGTGCCAGCAGCGCGGCAGGGGGCAATCAGCCCCAGCATTTT.